These 4 T cell receptor beta chains were all obtained from the same sample, sequenced in a study of CD8 T cells in ankylosing spondylitis. TCRdb re-derived calls from the 5' RACE reads in MiXCR, one entry per CDR3 protein. The table lists about 280,000 distinct CDR3 sequences, about 19% of them singletons. The sequenced sample consisted of blood, either unsorted or a sorted T cell fraction (not recorded which). These receptors came from a male donor with ankylosing spondylitis or in good health (not recorded which).

This clonotype was found a few times. This chain uses TRBV7-8 with TRBJ1-1; D is undetermined. Germline lookup yields CDR1 SGHVS and CDR2 FQNEAQ. V was pared by 1 base and J by 0 bases, with 9 bases between. The CDR3 extends over 15 amino acids. In DNA form, the CDR3 reads TGTGCCAGCAGCTTAGAGGCGGGGATGAACACTGAAGCTTTCTTT. Translated, it gives CASSLEAGMNTEAFF.

This clonotype has only a few counts. The genes are TRBV29-1 and TRBJ2-1; no definite D call. This CDR3 region has 11 residues. Trimming stripped 4 bases from V and 9 bases from J, with 10 bases between. Germline CDR1 reads SQVTM; CDR2 reads ANQGSEA. As DNA, the CDR3 is TGCAGCGTTGTGGGCCTGGGTGAGCAGTTCTTC. This sequence encodes CSVVGLGEQFF.

The rearrangement uses TRBV5-1 and TRBJ2-2; a possible D gene is TRBD2 (5 bases). Looked up from germline, CDR1 is SGHRS and CDR2 is YFSETQ. Trimming took 9 bases from V and 4 from J, leaving 13 bases between them. The CDR3 runs 13 residues. The CDR3 region is CATGDGGTGELFF. The CDR3 coding sequence is TGCGCCACCGGGGATGGCGGCACCGGGGAGCTGTTTTTT.

The V call is TRBV15, the J call TRBJ2-5, with 12 nucleotides matching TRBD2. The V gene's germline CDR1 is LNHNV and CDR2 YYDKDF (reference sequence). This CDR3 spans 18 amino acids. V was clipped by 0 bases and J by 3 bases; unmatched bases: 8. The CDR3 DNA follows: TGTGCCACCAGCAGAGATTTTTCGGGACTAGCGGGTGAAGAGACCCAGTACTTC. Protein product: CATSRDFSGLAGEETQYF.